Listed here are 27 T cell receptor beta chains from one sample, sequenced in a study of PD-1 blockade in classical Hodgkin lymphoma. Relapse was seen in all patients after autologous stem cell transplantation, and brentuximab vedotin exposure was variable. Only in-frame clones appear in the TCRdb table, and some are missing; sequencing was by immunoSEQ multiplex PCR. The sample comprises approximately 13,000 clones, around 80% of which are singletons, and about a quarter rests with the top ten. Sample: peripheral blood mononuclear cells (PBMCs), taken at baseline. The receptors were sampled from a human donor with classical Hodgkin lymphoma.

The chain employs TRBV4-3 and TRBJ2-1; the D gene is possibly TRBD1 (6 bases). This CDR3 contains 16 residues. V was trimmed by 0 bases and J by 7 bases, leaving 16 bases between them. Germline V gene data show CDR1 as LGHNA and CDR2 as YSLEER. CDR3 amino acids: CASSQDDTGPWNEQFF. CDR3 DNA sequence: TGCGCCAGCAGCCAAGATGATACAGGGCCCTGGAATGAGCAGTTCTTC.

In its sample, this clone was seen a few times. This CDR3 reads CASSLEGRSSPLHF. The CDR3, as DNA: TGTGCCAGCAGCTTAGAGGGAAGGAGTTCACCCCTCCACTTT. This chain connects TRBV7-8 to TRBJ1-6; the D is unclear. Trimming took 1 base from V and 9 from J, leaving 10 bases between them. CDR3 length: 14 amino acids. The germline V gene has CDR1 SGHVS and CDR2 FQNEAQ. Based on the CDR3 plus reference TRBV7-8 and TRBJ1-6, the full variable domain is GAGVSQSPRYKVAKRGQDVALRCDPISGHVSLFWYQQALGQGPEFLTYFQNEAQLDKSGLPSDRFFAERPEGSVSTLKIQRTQQEDSAVYLCASSLEGRSSPLHFGNGTRLTVT.

This clone came up once. The rearrangement uses TRBV11-1 and TRBJ1-1; no firm D call. Germline V gene data show CDR1 as SGHAT and CDR2 as FQDESV (reference sequence). CDR3 length equals 16 residues. V was shortened by 2 bases and J by 6 bases, with 19 bases between the two germline ends. CDR3 DNA sequence: TGTGCCAGCAGCTTATTTATGCCTACACCCACACCTGAAGCTTTCTTT. This translates into CASSLFMPTPTPEAFF.

This clone appeared once. V gene TRBV16 combines with J gene TRBJ1-5; a possible D gene is TRBD1 (6 bases). V was clipped by 0 bases and J by 6 bases, with 12 bases between them. CDR1 is KGHSY and CDR2 is FQNENV in the germline V gene. The CDR3 totals 15 residues. CDR3 residues: CASSQSKGGVQPQHF. In nucleotides, the CDR3 is TGTGCCAGCAGCCAATCAAAGGGGGGCGTTCAGCCCCAGCATTTT. Full variable domain (outside the CDR3, taken from reference TRBV16 and TRBJ1-5): GEEVAQTPKHLVRGEGQKAKLYCAPIKGHSYVFWYQQVLKNEFKFLISFQNENVFDETGMPKERFSAKCLPNSPCSLEIQATKLEDSAVYFCASSQSKGGVQPQHFGDGTRLSIL.

The chain links TRBV11-3 to TRBJ2-3, with no clear D. V was trimmed by 5 bases and J by 4 bases, leaving 10 bases between them. CDR3 size: 13 residues. Germline lookup yields CDR1 SGHNT and CDR2 YENEEA. CDR3 DNA sequence: TGTGCCAGCAGCCCTTGGGAATCAGATACGCAGTATTTT. This encodes CASSPWESDTQYF.

This clone was counted only a few times. V is TRBV27 and J is TRBJ2-1, with a tentative D call TRBD1 (6 bases). The germline V and J ends were trimmed by 4 bases and 3 bases, with 13 bases remaining between them. The germline V gene encodes CDR1 MNHEY and CDR2 SMNVEV (reference sequence). The CDR3 runs 15 residues. Written as DNA, the CDR3 is TGTGCCAGCAGTTGGGGGCCCAGGAACTACAATGAGCAGTTCTTC. Protein sequence: CASSWGPRNYNEQFF.

The J gene is TRBJ2-4, the V gene TRBV6-5; 7 positions match TRBD1. This CDR3 has 13 residues. Germline V lookup: CDR1 MNHEY, CDR2 SVGAGI. V was clipped by 7 bases and J by 3 bases; unmatched bases: 3. CDR3 residues: CASIRDSKNIQYF. The CDR3 nucleotides read TGTGCCAGCATTCGGGACAGCAAAAACATTCAGTACTTC.

The chain joins TRBV5-6 to TRBJ1-2; tentatively, D is TRBD1 (5 bases). The CDR3 has 13 amino acids. V was pared by 3 bases and J by 2 bases, with 8 bases between. Germline V CDR1 and CDR2: SGHDT, YYEEEE. The CDR3 here is CASSSGLNYGYTF. The CDR3 nucleotides read TGTGCCAGCAGCTCGGGACTCAACTATGGCTACACCTTC.

V and J are TRBV11-3 and TRBJ2-2, with no clear D. The CDR3 consists of 13 residues. Germline CDR1 and CDR2: SGHNT and YENEEA. V lost 4 bases and J 5 bases, leaving 8 bases between the germline ends. CDR3 residues: CASSSLGTGELFF. DNA for the CDR3: TGTGCCAGCAGCTCCCTGGGTACCGGGGAGCTGTTTTTT.

The rearrangement links TRBV19 to TRBJ2-7; no clear D. The CDR3 totals 13 residues. Germline lookup yields CDR1 LNHDA and CDR2 SQIVND (reference sequence). Trimming stripped 5 bases from V and 7 bases from J, with 15 bases between. The CDR3 nucleotides are TGTGCCAGTAGTCTAAGGACGAGTGGGGAGCAGTACTTC. It is translated as CASSLRTSGEQYF.

This chain connects TRBV6-6 to TRBJ2-7; D is unclear. The V gene lost 2 bases and the J gene lost 3 bases, with 8 bases spanning the gap. The CDR3 length is 13 residues. Germline lookup yields CDR1 MNHNY and CDR2 SVGAGI (reference sequence). In DNA form, the CDR3 reads TGTGCCAGCAGTTACGTGTTATACTACGAGCAGTACTTC. Protein sequence: CASSYVLYYEQYF.

Turning to this clone: One end of the junction is discordant with germline, which a read error may explain. This chain joins TRBV18 and TRBJ2-4; no clear D gene. There are 14 residues in the CDR3. Germline V gives CDR1 KGHSH, CDR2 LQKENI. CDR3 in DNA: TGTGCCAGCTCCCCACAACTAGCCAAAAACATTCAGTACTTC. It is translated as CASSPQLAKNIQYF.

V is TRBV12-5 and J is TRBJ1-5; maybe TRBD1 (6 bases). Germline V gene data show CDR1 as LGHNT and CDR2 as FRNRAP. The length of the CDR3 is 15 residues. Trimming shortened V by 3 bases and J by 4 bases, and 13 bases separated the two germline ends. This chain's CDR3 is CASGFGGTRNQPQHF. The CDR3 DNA follows: TGTGCTAGTGGTTTTGGGGGGACAAGAAATCAGCCCCAGCATTTT.

This clone was seen more than once but under ten times. The chain's CDR3 is CASSLHRVEKLFF. The CDR3 region has the DNA TGTGCCAGCAGCTTGCACAGGGTTGAAAAACTGTTTTTT. The chain employs TRBV7-2 and TRBJ1-4; D possibly corresponds to TRBD1 (6 bases). CDR1 is SGHTA and CDR2 is FQGNSA in the germline V gene. Trimming removed 3 bases at V and 7 bases at J, with 9 bases between. This CDR3 comprises 13 residues.

This clone appeared a few times. The chain joins TRBV18 to TRBJ2-1; TRBD2 is a possible D gene (5 bases). V was clipped by 6 bases and J by 2 bases, with 8 bases between them. The germline V gene has CDR1 KGHSH and CDR2 LQKENI. The CDR3 sequence is 13 residues long. The CDR3 reads CASSTRAYNEQFF. CDR3 in DNA: TGTGCCAGCTCCACTAGAGCCTACAATGAGCAGTTCTTC.

V and J are TRBV6-1 and TRBJ1-5; D is undetermined. Germline V gives CDR1 MNHNS, CDR2 SASEGT. The V gene lost 6 bases and the J gene lost 5 bases, with 14 bases spanning the gap. The CDR3 sequence is 14 residues long. The CDR3 DNA reads TGTGCCAGCAGGGGCGTGGGTTCCCATCAGCCCCAGCATTTT. Translating it yields CASRGVGSHQPQHF.

The chain combines TRBV19 with TRBJ1-1; the match to TRBD1 covers 8 bases. Germline V CDR1 and CDR2: LNHDA, SQIVND (reference sequence). The ends lost 2 bases at V and 5 bases at J; junction bases unmatched: 1. The length of the CDR3 is 13 residues. The chain's CDR3 is CASSITGGTEAFF. The CDR3 bases are TGTGCCAGTAGTATAACAGGGGGTACTGAAGCTTTCTTT.

The chain has TRBV7-2 and TRBJ1-6, with D possibly being TRBD1 (5 bases). Per germline, CDR1 SGHTA and CDR2 FQGNSA. The V and J ends lost 10 bases and 8 bases respectively, with 15 bases between them. The CDR3 has 13 amino acids. CDR3 amino acids: CATHQGRYSPLHF. CDR3 bases: TGTGCCACCCATCAGGGCAGGTATTCACCCCTCCACTTT.

The V gene is TRBV25-1, the J gene TRBJ1-1; 7 positions match TRBD1. V gave up 7 bases and J gave up 0 bases; unmatched junction bases: 11. The germline V gene encodes CDR1 MGHDK and CDR2 SYGVNS. The CDR3 totals 16 residues. The CDR3 DNA is TGTGCCAGCACCAGCCCTCAGGGGGGGGTGAACACTGAAGCTTTCTTT. It encodes CASTSPQGGVNTEAFF.

The chain uses TRBV18 and TRBJ1-2, with D maybe TRBD1 (5 bases). The CDR3 has 13 amino acids. Germline V gives CDR1 KGHSH, CDR2 LQKENI. The ends were cut back, 3 bases at V and 4 bases at J, with 9 bases in the middle. The CDR3 nucleotides read TGTGCCAGCTCACCGGGGGTTAGCTATGGCTACACCTTC. It is translated as CASSPGVSYGYTF.

The chain carries TRBV6-1 and TRBJ2-1, with D possibly matching TRBD2 (6 bases). CDR1 and CDR2 from the germline V gene are MNHNS and SASEGT. CDR3 length: 15 residues. Trimming stripped 2 bases from V and 9 bases from J, with 17 bases between. Written as DNA, the CDR3 is TGTGCCAGCAGTGAACAGGCACTAGCTAGGGGTGAGCAGTTCTTC. It is translated as CASSEQALARGEQFF.

The chain is built from TRBV19 and TRBJ1-1, with D unresolved. The CDR3 covers 13 residues. V was clipped by 2 bases and J by 8 bases, with 12 bases between them. Germline V gene sequence: CDR1 LNHDA, CDR2 SQIVND (reference sequence). The CDR3 DNA sequence: TGTGCCAGTAGTATACTGGACGGATACGAAGCTTTCTTT. Amino acid sequence: CASSILDGYEAFF.

In its sample, this clone ranks as medium-sized. The CDR3: CASSLSTGTSGGSAVTQYF. The CDR3 DNA reads TGTGCCAGCAGCTTATCTACCGGGACTAGCGGGGGGTCCGCAGTTACGCAGTATTTT. The genes are TRBV7-2 and TRBJ2-3, with 15 bases matching TRBD2. The J segment lost 8 bases and the V segment lost 2 bases, leaving 14 bases of the junction unmatched. The CDR3 has 19 residues. Germline values: CDR1 SGHTA, CDR2 FQGNSA.

This clone was found once. This chain joins TRBV2 and TRBJ2-7; 7 bases map to TRBD1. This CDR3 region has 15 residues. J lost 3 bases, V lost 3 bases, and 8 bases had no gene match. Germline V gene lookup returns CDR1 SNHLY and CDR2 FYNNEI. The CDR3 sequence is CASSDPTGMHYEQYF. For the CDR3, the DNA is TGTGCCAGCAGTGATCCGACAGGGATGCACTACGAGCAGTACTTC. Based on the CDR3 plus reference TRBV2 and TRBJ2-7, the full variable domain is EPEVTQTPSHQVTQMGQEVILRCVPISNHLYFYWYRQILGQKVEFLVSFYNNEISEKSEIFDDQFSVERPDGSNFTLKIRSTKLEDSAMYFCASSDPTGMHYEQYFGPGTRLTVT.

This sequence joins TRBV10-3 and TRBJ2-1, with TRBD1 matching 9 bases. Germline assignment: CDR1 ENHRY and CDR2 SYGVKD. Trimming cost V 6 bases and J 2 bases; bases outside gene matches: 5. The CDR3 spans 15 residues. CDR3 in amino acids: CAISSTGGAYNEQFF. CDR3 nucleotides: TGTGCCATCAGCAGCACAGGGGGCGCCTACAATGAGCAGTTCTTC.

This chain connects TRBV9 to TRBJ1-4; D is undetermined. With 2 bases removed from V and 7 bases from J, the gap between germline ends came to 12 bases. From germline, CDR1 is SGDLS and CDR2 YYNGEE. The CDR3 contains 14 residues. For the CDR3, the DNA is TGTGCCAGCAGCGTCGGGAGGTTGGGTGAAAAACTGTTTTTT. This encodes CASSVGRLGEKLFF.

The rearrangement links TRBV29-1 to TRBJ1-4; 10 bases agree with TRBD1. The CDR3 length is 16 residues. The trim removed 5 bases at V and 6 bases at J, leaving 12 bases unmatched. Germline-derived CDR1 and CDR2 are SQVTM and ANQGSEA. CDR3 in DNA: TGCAGCGTTCTTGGTGCGGCGGGGACAGGGGATGAAAAACTGTTTTTT. The encoded protein is CSVLGAAGTGDEKLFF.